This TCR beta chain emerged from a study of blood T cell repertoires in COVID-19. As for the study in general: COVID-19 samples collected from the United States, Italy and Spain covered acute and convalescent phases. PBMCs, B-cell-depleted T cells, or T cells were the source of the cDNA or gDNA that made up the material.

The CDR3 consists of 14 residues. Trimming cost V 4 bases and J 4 bases; bases outside gene matches: 8. Germline assignment: CDR1 SGHRS and CDR2 YFSETQ. Per the study methods: For nucleated cells, counts were estimated from reference gene primer amplification. The repertoire was sequenced with immunoSEQ multiplex PCR; TCRdb's copy has only in-frame clones and lacks some. V and J calls and clone size follow that table, whereas D and trimming were derived from the DNA. Of 150,000 to 200,000 clones listed, 85% to 90% are singletons. Enrollment of patients from Seattle took place during active infection, with longitudinal follow-up.

Specimen: peripheral blood. The chain is built from TRBV5-1 and TRBJ2-7; 7 positions agree with TRBD2. This TCR was sampled from a woman aged 65 to 85 with COVID-19, enrolled during active disease. The CDR3 reads CASSPTGGSYEQYF. CDR3 nucleotide sequence: TGCGCCAGCAGCCCGACCGGCGGGAGTTACGAGCAGTACTTC.